Following are 15 T cell receptor beta chains from one sample sequenced in a study of T cell repertoires in cytomegalovirus infection. TCRdb itself ran the reads through MiXCR, one entry per CDR3 protein. The table includes 310,000 or so distinct CDR3 sequences, about a quarter detected once. The sample was PBMCs. The origin of the receptors is a human donor in good health (CMV status not recorded). Some clones in this sample may be carry-over from other donors' samples.

This chain uses TRBV6-5 with TRBJ2-5; D remains ambiguous. Germline V gene lookup returns CDR1 MNHEY and CDR2 SVGAGI. The CDR3 is made up of 14 amino acids. Trimming shortened V by 0 bases and J by 2 bases, and 7 bases separated the two germline ends. The CDR3 sequence is CASSYSSQQETQYF. The CDR3 DNA reads as TGTGCCAGCAGTTACTCGAGTCAACAAGAGACCCAGTACTTC.

The chain employs TRBV7-3 and TRBJ2-1; 11 nucleotides line up with TRBD2. CDR1 SGHTA and CDR2 FQGTGA come from the germline V gene. This CDR3 has 16 amino acids. The junction had 8 bases not matched to a gene; V was cut back by 0 bases and J by 10 bases. The DNA of the CDR3 is TGTGCCAGCAGCTTAACCCTAGCGGGGGGCCCAAGAGAGCAGTTCTTC. Translated: CASSLTLAGGPREQFF. The full variable domain, with the rest looked up from reference TRBV7-3 and TRBJ2-1, is GAGVSQTPSNKVTEKGKYVELRCDPISGHTALYWYRQSLGQGPEFLIYFQGTGAADDSGLPNDRFFAVRPEGSVSTLKIQRTERGDSAVYLCASSLTLAGGPREQFFGPGTRLTVL.

The J gene is TRBJ1-6, the V gene TRBV10-3; tentative D call: TRBD1 (6 bases). Germline values: CDR1 ENHRY, CDR2 SYGVKD. V lost 11 bases to trimming and J lost 9 bases, with 20 bases between them. The CDR3 contains 14 residues. The CDR3 sequence: CAAAGTYKFSPLHF. The CDR3 DNA reads as TGTGCCGCCGCCGGGACATATAAATTTTCACCCCTCCACTTT.

V is TRBV7-2 and J is TRBJ2-4; no firm D call. Trimming cost V 7 bases and J 3 bases, with 10 bases left between them. Germline assignment: CDR1 SGHTA and CDR2 FQGNSA. The length of the CDR3 is 13 residues. Here the CDR3 reads CASKKWDKNIQYF. CDR3 DNA: TGTGCCAGCAAAAAATGGGACAAAAACATTCAGTACTTC.

J is TRBJ2-2 and V is TRBV20-1, with a weak D call TRBD1 (6 bases). The CDR3 covers 16 residues. Between the trimmed V and J ends, which lost 0 bases and 1 base, there was a span of 12 bases. Germline CDR1 and CDR2: DFQATT and SNEGSKA (reference sequence). CDR3 nucleotide sequence: TGCAGTGCTAGAGATCAGGGGACACAGAACACCGGGGAGCTGTTTTTT. Translation gives CSARDQGTQNTGELFF.

The rearrangement joins TRBV12-3 or TRBV12-4 to TRBJ2-6; D gene ambiguous. Trimming cost V 5 bases and J 1 base, with 21 bases left between them. The CDR3 contains 19 residues. CDR3 in DNA: TGTGCCAGCAGTCCCCTTTCGTTCCCCGGTATGTCTGGGGCCAACGTCCTGACTTTC. Its translation is CASSPLSFPGMSGANVLTF.

This chain joins TRBV11-3 and TRBJ2-5; D ambiguous. CDR1 is SGHNT, CDR2 YENEEA, per germline. The ends were cut back, 6 bases at V and 3 bases at J, with 5 bases in the middle. The CDR3 consists of 11 residues. The DNA for the CDR3 is TGTGCCAGCAGACTAAAAGAGACCCAGTACTTC. Its protein product is CASRLKETQYF.

In its sample, this clonotype was seen a few times. V usage is TRBV30 and J usage is TRBJ1-5, with D perhaps TRBD1 (5 bases). The CDR3 length is 13 residues. Trimming cost V 2 bases and J 1 base, with 6 bases left between them. Per the germline V gene, CDR1 is GTSNPN and CDR2 is SVGIG (reference sequence). The CDR3 sequence: CAWSKGSNQPQHF. CDR3 nucleotides: TGTGCCTGGAGTAAGGGGAGCAATCAGCCCCAGCATTTT.

This clonotype was recorded at least ten times. The J gene is TRBJ1-1, the V gene TRBV7-8; TRBD1 matches at 7 bases. With V trimmed by 5 bases and J by 5 bases, 11 bases remained unmatched. The CDR3 extends over 15 amino acids. Germline CDR1 SGHVS, CDR2 FQNEAQ. For the CDR3, the DNA is TGTGCCAGCAGCCTACCCTACAGGGGAGATACTGAAGCTTTCTTT. Amino acid sequence: CASSLPYRGDTEAFF.

The chain recombines TRBV5-1 with TRBJ1-4; D gene uncertain. This CDR3 has 15 amino acids. The V end lost 4 bases, the J end lost 0 bases, and 10 bases lay between the germline ends. Germline lookup yields CDR1 SGHRS and CDR2 YFSETQ. For the CDR3, the DNA is TGCGCCAGCAGCCCGGACGGAACAACTAATGAAAAACTGTTTTTT. The encoded protein is CASSPDGTTNEKLFF.

The gene calls are TRBV23-1 and TRBJ1-4; D is ambiguous. TRBV23-1 is placed among ORFs of uncertain function. The V end lost 8 bases, the J end lost 8 bases, and 18 bases lay between the germline ends. The CDR3 runs 14 residues. The CDR3 protein is CASRSREEKEKLFF. The CDR3 bases are TGCGCCAGCCGATCCCGGGAAGAAAAAGAAAAACTGTTTTTT.

This clonotype was seen at least ten times. Here the CDR3 reads CASSQDTFPSYEQYF. The CDR3 DNA follows: TGTGCCAGCAGCCAAGACACCTTCCCCTCCTACGAGCAGTACTTC. This rearrangement joins TRBV7-2 to TRBJ2-7, with D uncertain. Trimming removed 5 bases at V and 0 bases at J, with 14 bases between. CDR3 length: 15 residues. Germline-derived CDR1 and CDR2 are SGHTA and FQGNSA.

This clonotype was picked up a small number of times. V usage is TRBV6-5 and J usage is TRBJ2-3; TRBD1 aligns across 10 bases. Germline lookup yields CDR1 MNHEY and CDR2 SVGAGI. With 5 bases clipped from V and 4 bases from J, the junction kept 3 bases outside the gene matches. This CDR3 is 14 amino acids long. For the CDR3, the DNA is TGTGCCAGCAGTCTGACAGGGGGCGCAGATACGCAGTATTTT. Translating gives CASSLTGGADTQYF.

The chain carries TRBV29-1 and TRBJ2-3; TRBD2 agrees at 9 bases. V trimming: 1 base; J trimming: 11 bases; junction bases outside the gene matches: 16. The CDR3 contains 16 residues. The germline V gene encodes CDR1 SQVTM and CDR2 ANQGSEA. The CDR3 protein is CSVEAGAGGPLLGQYF. The CDR3 nucleotides are TGCAGCGTTGAAGCGGGTGCGGGAGGGCCCCTTCTGGGGCAGTATTTT.

The chain joins TRBV7-4 to TRBJ1-5; tentative D call: TRBD1 (5 bases). Germline loops: CDR1 SGHVT, CDR2 SQSDAQ. Trimming left V 1 base short and J 7 bases short, with 8 bases between. This CDR3 is 13 amino acids long. The chain's CDR3 is CASSLGGKQPQHF. The DNA of the CDR3 is TGTGCCAGCAGCTTAGGGGGGAAACAGCCCCAGCATTTT.